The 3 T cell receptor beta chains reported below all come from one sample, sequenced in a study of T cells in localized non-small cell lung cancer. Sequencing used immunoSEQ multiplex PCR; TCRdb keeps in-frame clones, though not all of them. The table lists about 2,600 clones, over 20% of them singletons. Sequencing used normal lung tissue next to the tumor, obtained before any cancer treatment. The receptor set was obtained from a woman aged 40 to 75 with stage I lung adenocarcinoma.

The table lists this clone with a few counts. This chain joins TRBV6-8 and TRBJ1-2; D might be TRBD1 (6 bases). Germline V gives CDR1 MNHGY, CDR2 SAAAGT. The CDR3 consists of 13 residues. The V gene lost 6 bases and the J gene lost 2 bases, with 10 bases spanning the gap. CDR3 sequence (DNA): TGTGCCAGCAGCCCCCAGGGGAACTATGGCTACACCTTC. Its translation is CASSPQGNYGYTF.

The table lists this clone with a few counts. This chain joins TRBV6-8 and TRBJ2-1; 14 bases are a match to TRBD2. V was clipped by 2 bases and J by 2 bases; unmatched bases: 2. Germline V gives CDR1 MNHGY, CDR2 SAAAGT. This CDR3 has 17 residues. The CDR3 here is CASSYRTSGRTYNEQFF. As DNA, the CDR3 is TGTGCCAGCAGTTACAGGACTAGCGGGAGGACCTACAATGAGCAGTTCTTC.

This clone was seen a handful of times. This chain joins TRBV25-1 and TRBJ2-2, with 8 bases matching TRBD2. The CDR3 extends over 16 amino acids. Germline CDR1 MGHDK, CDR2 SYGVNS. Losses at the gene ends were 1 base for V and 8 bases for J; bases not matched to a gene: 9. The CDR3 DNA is TGTGCCAGCAGTGAATCGGTAGCGGGGAAATGGGGGGAGCTGTTTTTT. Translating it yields CASSESVAGKWGELFF.